The 28 T cell receptor beta chains reported below all come from one sample, sequenced in a study of blood T cell repertoires in COVID-19 (dated by TCRdb to the early 2020s). Library preparation employed the immunoSEQ multiplex PCR assay. TCRdb retrieved this table from immuneACCESS and kept in-frame rearrangements only. Not all clones are present; in checked studies, unresolved V genes account for under half, and no reason is known for the remainder. This sample is represented by around 380,000 clones; 70% to 85% of them were singletons. The top ten clones comprise about 1.2% of the sample. Sequencing was performed on peripheral blood. These receptors came from a human donor with acute or convalescent COVID-19. The donor label of this sample is uncertain.

This chain joins TRBV5-1 and TRBJ1-1; 10 positions match TRBD1. Germline CDR1 reads SGHRS; CDR2 reads YFSETQ. The CDR3 loop spans 17 amino acids. V shed 4 bases, J shed 6 bases, and the junction held 15 bases outside the gene matches. CDR3 residues: CASSPDRGRFVGPEAFF. The CDR3 coding sequence is TGCGCCAGCAGCCCGGACAGGGGGAGGTTCGTTGGGCCTGAAGCTTTCTTT.

V is TRBV30 and J is TRBJ2-2, with D perhaps matching TRBD2 (5 bases). Trimming stripped 4 bases from V and 1 base from J, with 10 bases between. Germline V gene data show CDR1 as GTSNPN and CDR2 as SVGIG (reference sequence). The CDR3 is made up of 14 amino acids. DNA of the CDR3: TGTGCCTGGAAAGGCGGGTTGAACACCGGGGAGCTGTTTTTT. Residues: CAWKGGLNTGELFF.

This rearrangement joins TRBV27 to TRBJ2-1; D not certain. Per germline, CDR1 MNHEY and CDR2 SMNVEV (reference sequence). The CDR3 is 13 residues long. Between the trimmed V and J ends, which lost 1 base and 7 bases, there was a span of 8 bases. The CDR3 is CASSLFAENEQFF. CDR3 nucleotides: TGTGCCAGCAGTTTATTTGCGGAGAATGAGCAGTTCTTC.

The rearrangement uses TRBV2 and TRBJ2-7; TRBD1 agrees at 12 bases. Germline trimming cut 7 bases from V and 3 bases from J; bases unmatched to any gene: 4. CDR1 is SNHLY and CDR2 is FYNNEI in the germline V gene. The CDR3 sequence is 14 residues long. CDR3 DNA: TGTGCCAGCATGCGGGACAGGGGGCACTACGAGCAGTACTTC. Amino acids: CASMRDRGHYEQYF.

The J gene is TRBJ1-6, the V gene TRBV18, with D tentatively TRBD1 (6 bases). The V gene's germline CDR1 is KGHSH and CDR2 LQKENI. Trimming removed 3 bases at V and 7 bases at J, with 13 bases between. The CDR3 sequence is 15 residues long. This chain's CDR3 is CASSPETGRNSPLHF. For the CDR3, the DNA is TGTGCCAGCTCACCTGAAACAGGGCGCAATTCACCCCTCCACTTT.

The chain couples TRBV7-9 to TRBJ1-1, with D perhaps matching TRBD1 (6 bases). Deletions cut 5 bases from V and 3 bases from J, with 22 bases between. Germline-derived CDR1 and CDR2 are SEHNR and FQNEAQ (reference sequence). The CDR3 is 17 amino acids. Written as DNA, the CDR3 is TGTGCCAGCAGCCTCTCGATAGACGGGGACACCTACACTGAAGCTTTCTTT. This sequence encodes CASSLSIDGDTYTEAFF. The full variable domain, with the rest looked up from reference TRBV7-9 and TRBJ1-1, is DTGVSQNPRHKITKRGQNVTFRCDPISEHNRLYWYRQTLGQGPEFLTYFQNEAQLEKSRLLSDRFSAERPKGSFSTLEIQRTEQGDSAMYLCASSLSIDGDTYTEAFFGQGTRLTVV.

V is TRBV20-1 and J is TRBJ2-1; a weak D match, TRBD1 (6 bases). The V gene lost 6 bases and the J gene lost 4 bases, with 7 bases spanning the gap. Germline CDR1 is DFQATT and CDR2 is SNEGSKA (reference sequence). The CDR3 length is 11 residues. This chain's CDR3 is CSADRYNEQFF. In nucleotides, the CDR3 is TGCAGTGCCGACAGGTACAATGAGCAGTTCTTC.

The chain is built from TRBV20-1 and TRBJ2-1; perhaps TRBD2 as D (6 bases). Trimming took 6 bases from V and 4 from J, leaving 7 bases between them. The V gene's germline CDR1 is DFQATT and CDR2 SNEGSKA (reference sequence). This CDR3 has 11 residues. The CDR3 DNA follows: TGCAGTGCGGGGACTTACAATGAGCAGTTCTTC. This encodes CSAGTYNEQFF.

J is TRBJ2-5 and V is TRBV28; 8 bases align to TRBD1. The V and J ends lost 5 bases and 4 bases, in that order; junction bases with no gene match: 9. The germline gives CDR1 MDHEN, CDR2 SYDVKM. This CDR3 is built from 15 residues. CDR3 nucleotides: TGTGCCAGCAGTATACGACAGGGGCACCGAGAGACCCAGTACTTC. Protein: CASSIRQGHRETQYF.

The V and J genes are TRBV25-1 and TRBJ1-6, with 7 bases fitting TRBD1. The CDR3 sequence is 12 residues long. CDR1 MGHDK and CDR2 SYGVNS come from the germline V gene. Trimming took 6 bases from V and 11 from J; bases not matched to a gene: 4. The CDR3 loop is CASSGQVPPLHF. CDR3 DNA: TGTGCCAGCAGCGGACAGGTCCCACCCCTCCACTTT.

This chain links TRBV6-5 with TRBJ1-1; TRBD1 agrees at 7 bases. The CDR3 is 14 amino acids. The junction had 2 bases not matched to a gene; V was cut back by 0 bases and J by 4 bases. Germline loops: CDR1 MNHEY, CDR2 SVGAGI. For the CDR3, the DNA is TGTGCCAGCAGTTACTCACAGGGGAGCACTGAAGCTTTCTTT. It translates to CASSYSQGSTEAFF.

The chain is built from TRBV11-2 and TRBJ2-4; 11 bases match TRBD2. Trimming took 5 bases from V and 0 from J; bases not matched to a gene: 9. Germline CDR1 is SGHAT and CDR2 is FQNNGV. This CDR3 region has 18 residues. The CDR3 sequence: CASSTRTSGLLAKNIQYF. Here the CDR3 DNA reads TGTGCCAGCAGCACCCGGACTAGCGGGCTTTTAGCCAAAAACATTCAGTACTTC.

The CDR3 nucleotides read TGTGCCACCAGCAGAGAGCAGTTCCAAGAGACCCAGTACTTC. This gives the protein CATSREQFQETQYF. V is TRBV15 and J is TRBJ2-5; no firm D call. Germline CDR1 reads LNHNV; CDR2 reads YYDKDF (reference sequence). The CDR3 spans 14 residues. V dropped 0 bases and J dropped 1 base, with 6 bases sitting between them.

This clone has a handful of counts. The V and J genes are TRBV5-1 and TRBJ1-1; D uncertain. The CDR3 extends over 13 amino acids. Deletions cut 5 bases from V and 6 bases from J, with 14 bases between. Germline V lookup: CDR1 SGHRS, CDR2 YFSETQ. The CDR3 nucleotides are TGCGCCAGCAGGTACGGGGATCACTCTGAAGCTTTCTTT. Its translation is CASRYGDHSEAFF.

V usage is TRBV14 and J usage is TRBJ1-1; D is unresolved. Per the germline V gene, CDR1 is SGHDN and CDR2 is FVKESK. V was trimmed by 8 bases and J by 0 bases, leaving 10 bases between them. The CDR3 length is 13 residues. CDR3 amino acids: CASAGIMNTEAFF. As DNA, the CDR3 is TGTGCCAGCGCCGGGATCATGAACACTGAAGCTTTCTTT.

This chain links TRBV7-9 with TRBJ2-7, with 13 nucleotides matching TRBD2. Per germline, CDR1 SEHNR and CDR2 FQNEAQ (reference sequence). The trim removed 5 bases at V and 3 bases at J, leaving 7 bases unmatched. There are 16 residues in the CDR3. The CDR3 here is CASSHPRTSGSYEQYF. DNA for the CDR3: TGTGCCAGCAGCCACCCCAGGACTAGCGGGAGCTACGAGCAGTACTTC. The entire variable domain, with the rest obtained from reference TRBV7-9 and TRBJ2-7, is as follows: DTGVSQNPRHKITKRGQNVTFRCDPISEHNRLYWYRQTLGQGPEFLTYFQNEAQLEKSRLLSDRFSAERPKGSFSTLEIQRTEQGDSAMYLCASSHPRTSGSYEQYFGPGTRLTVT.

The chain carries TRBV6-6 and TRBJ1-3; the D gene is possibly TRBD1 (5 bases). The CDR3 is 18 residues long. Germline CDR1 MNHNY, CDR2 SVGAGI (reference sequence). Trimming pared 5 bases from V and 2 bases from J, leaving 22 bases between. For the CDR3, the DNA is TGTGCCAGCAGTCCCACCTCCCGAGGCAGGGTGGCTGGAAACACCATATATTTT. It encodes CASSPTSRGRVAGNTIYF.

The J gene is TRBJ2-3, the V gene TRBV7-9; 10 bases agree with TRBD1. The V segment lost 2 bases and the J segment 4 bases; nucleotides outside the gene matches: 6. The CDR3 has 16 amino acids. CDR1 is SEHNR, CDR2 FQNEAQ, per germline (reference sequence). Written as DNA, the CDR3 is TGTGCCAGCAGCTTATACGGGACAGGGGCCCCAGATACGCAGTATTTT. Encoded protein: CASSLYGTGAPDTQYF.

The chain recombines TRBV7-9 with TRBJ2-1; the D gene is possibly TRBD1 (5 bases). Germline CDR1 SEHNR, CDR2 FQNEAQ (reference sequence). Trimming removed 5 bases at V and 5 bases at J, with 13 bases between. The CDR3 runs 14 residues. This CDR3 reads CASSGYGAHNEQFF. Here the CDR3 DNA reads TGTGCCAGCAGCGGGTATGGGGCACACAATGAGCAGTTCTTC.

The chain has TRBV7-8 and TRBJ2-1; TRBD2 is a possible D gene (5 bases). CDR3 length: 11 amino acids. The germline V gene has CDR1 SGHVS and CDR2 FQNEAQ. Trimming took off 2 bases at V and 12 bases at J, with 8 bases between the two ends. DNA of the CDR3: TGTGCCAGCAGCTTACAACTAGGGCAGTTCTTC. This codes for CASSLQLGQFF.

This clone was seen more than once but under ten times. This chain connects TRBV18 to TRBJ2-7; 9 bases match TRBD1. This CDR3 is 15 amino acids long. V was pared by 3 bases and J by 6 bases, with 9 bases of the junction left unmatched. Germline loops: CDR1 KGHSH, CDR2 LQKENI. As DNA, the CDR3 is TGTGCCAGCTCACCGCCGGGACAGGGAATTCTCGAGCAGTACTTC. Translating gives CASSPPGQGILEQYF.

The chain combines TRBV6-5 with TRBJ1-1, with TRBD1 matching over 9 bases. This CDR3 is built from 16 residues. CDR1 MNHEY and CDR2 SVGAGI come from the germline V gene. The V segment lost 1 base and the J segment 0 bases; nucleotides outside the gene matches: 3. CDR3 sequence reads: CASSYLGQGLNTEAFF. In DNA form, the CDR3 reads TGTGCCAGCAGTTACTTGGGACAGGGTCTGAACACTGAAGCTTTCTTT.

This chain joins TRBV14 and TRBJ2-5, with D unresolved. With 3 bases removed from V and 5 bases from J, the gap between germline ends came to 7 bases. Germline V lookup: CDR1 SGHDN, CDR2 FVKESK. The CDR3 has 12 amino acids. Here the CDR3 DNA reads TGTGCCAGCAGCCAGGGCTGGGAGACCCAGTACTTC. It yields the protein CASSQGWETQYF.

The CDR3 nucleotides read TGTGCCAGCGGGCCTCCTAGCGGGGGGGCCCCCGGGGAGCTGTTTTTT. It encodes CASGPPSGGAPGELFF. This sequence joins TRBV11-2 and TRBJ2-2; 12 bases are a match to TRBD2. Per germline, CDR1 SGHAT and CDR2 FQNNGV. This CDR3 has 16 residues. Trimming took 8 bases from V and 6 from J; bases not matched to a gene: 10. The variable domain in full, completed from reference TRBV11-2 and TRBJ2-2, reads EAGVAQSPRYKIIEKRQSVAFWCNPISGHATLYWYQQILGQGPKLLIQFQNNGVVDDSQLPKDRFSAERLKGVDSTLKIQPAKLEDSAVYLCASGPPSGGAPGELFFGEGSRLTVL.

The chain recombines TRBV18 with TRBJ1-1; D gene unclear. In germline, CDR1 is KGHSH, CDR2 LQKENI. This CDR3 contains 14 residues. V was shortened by 6 bases and J by 5 bases, with 16 bases between the two germline ends. The DNA for the CDR3 is TGTGCCAGCTCCTCGCGGCCCCTCCCAACTGAAGCTTTCTTT. Protein product: CASSSRPLPTEAFF.

The rearrangement links TRBV20-1 to TRBJ1-2; D is undetermined. This CDR3 comprises 11 residues. The germline V gene has CDR1 DFQATT and CDR2 SNEGSKA (reference sequence). V was shortened by 0 bases and J by 4 bases, with 3 bases between the two germline ends. The CDR3 is CSARDIYGYTF. In nucleotides, the CDR3 is TGCAGTGCTAGAGATATCTATGGCTACACCTTC.

In nucleotides, the CDR3 is TGCAGCGCTAGGGGGGGCACGAGCTCCTACAATGAGCAGTTCTTC. This translates into CSARGGTSSYNEQFF. This chain uses TRBV29-1 with TRBJ2-1; the D gene is possibly TRBD2 (7 bases). The germline V gene encodes CDR1 SQVTM and CDR2 ANQGSEA. The V gene lost 7 bases and the J gene lost 0 bases, with 16 bases spanning the gap. The CDR3 totals 15 residues.

The J gene is TRBJ1-2, the V gene TRBV2; TRBD1 agrees at 9 bases. CDR3 length: 13 amino acids. V lost 4 bases, J lost 7 bases, and 4 bases stayed unmatched. Germline V lookup: CDR1 SNHLY, CDR2 FYNNEI. The CDR3, as DNA: TGTGCCAGCAGTGGGACAGGGGAGGGTGGCTACACCTTC. It yields the protein CASSGTGEGGYTF. The whole variable domain, filled in from reference TRBV2 and TRBJ1-2, reads EPEVTQTPSHQVTQMGQEVILRCVPISNHLYFYWYRQILGQKVEFLVSFYNNEISEKSEIFDDQFSVERPDGSNFTLKIRSTKLEDSAMYFCASSGTGEGGYTFGSGTRLTVV.